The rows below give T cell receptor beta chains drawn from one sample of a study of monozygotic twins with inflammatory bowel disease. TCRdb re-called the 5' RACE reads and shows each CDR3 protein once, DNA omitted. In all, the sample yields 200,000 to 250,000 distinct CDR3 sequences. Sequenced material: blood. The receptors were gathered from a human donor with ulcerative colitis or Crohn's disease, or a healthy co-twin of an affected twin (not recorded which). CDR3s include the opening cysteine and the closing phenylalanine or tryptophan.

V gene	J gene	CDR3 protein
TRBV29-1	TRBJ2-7	CSVANPGTGWDEQYF
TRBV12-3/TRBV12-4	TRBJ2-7	CASSVFRSSYEQYF
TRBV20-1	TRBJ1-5	CSASHRESQPQHF
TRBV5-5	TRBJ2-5	CASSYYENQYF
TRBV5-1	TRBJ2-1	CASSLAKGLAGGVYNEQFF
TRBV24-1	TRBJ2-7	CATSDSRTTSYEQYF
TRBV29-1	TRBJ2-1	CSVGLNYNEQFF
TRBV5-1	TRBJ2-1	CASSLIGQGAGNEQFF
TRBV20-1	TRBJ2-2	CSARSGSAGELFF
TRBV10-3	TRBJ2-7	CAISTSGNTYEQYF
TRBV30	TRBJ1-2	CAWMGARGYTF
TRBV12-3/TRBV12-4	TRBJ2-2	CASKTGDNTGELFF
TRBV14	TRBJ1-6	CASSQTRSNSPLHF
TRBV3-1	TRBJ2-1	CASSPSDNEQFF
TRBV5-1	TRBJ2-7	CASSPRIGGSYEQYF
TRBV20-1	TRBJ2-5	CSARKAGQETQYF
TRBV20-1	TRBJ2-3	CSASPLAGGTDTQYF
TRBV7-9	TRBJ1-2	CASSTTRQGNYGYTF
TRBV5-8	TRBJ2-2	CASSLQGVQNGELFF
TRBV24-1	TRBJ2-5	CATSGSQGTGSETQYF
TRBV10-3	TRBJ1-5	CAISRDGSSNQPQHF
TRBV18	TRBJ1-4	CASSPRGGASEKLFF
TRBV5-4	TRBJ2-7	CASSPRGAGPLSYEQYF
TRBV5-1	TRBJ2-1	CASSLASGLYNEQFF
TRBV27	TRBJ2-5	CASSLSGGITETQYF
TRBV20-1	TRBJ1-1	CSARTPISGNTEAFF
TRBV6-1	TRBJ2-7	CASGGSGGLREQYF
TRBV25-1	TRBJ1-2	CASSDIGRAGYTF
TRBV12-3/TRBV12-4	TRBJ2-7	CASSLGEMYEQYF
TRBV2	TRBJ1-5	CASSAQGLQPQHF
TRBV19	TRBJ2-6	CASSPGTGERSGANVLTF
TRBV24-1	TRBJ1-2	CATSQQGAGGYTF
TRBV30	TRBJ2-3	CAWSVRGGDTQYF
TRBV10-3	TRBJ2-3	CAISIGGLLSTDTQYF
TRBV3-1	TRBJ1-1	CASSQGKDTEAFF
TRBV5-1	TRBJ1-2	CASSVRRGRDYGYTF
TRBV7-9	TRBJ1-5	CASSFSPGRGDNQPQHF
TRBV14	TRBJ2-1	CASSRGLTNEQFF
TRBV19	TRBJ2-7	CASSTGPASYEQYF
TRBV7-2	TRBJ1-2	CASSLWGYGYTF
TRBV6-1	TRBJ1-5	CASRHRDRGRDQPQHF
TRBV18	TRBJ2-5	CASSPNTGETQYF
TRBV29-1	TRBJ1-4	CSVKGGNEKLFF
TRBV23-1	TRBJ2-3	CASSPSRGYRESTSTDTQYF
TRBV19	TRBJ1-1	CASRGRANTEAFF
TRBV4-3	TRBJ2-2	CASSQDIAGGSGFTGELFF
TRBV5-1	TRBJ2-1	CASSLGGREFGNEQFF
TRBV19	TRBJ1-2	CASSRTGRGNYGYTF